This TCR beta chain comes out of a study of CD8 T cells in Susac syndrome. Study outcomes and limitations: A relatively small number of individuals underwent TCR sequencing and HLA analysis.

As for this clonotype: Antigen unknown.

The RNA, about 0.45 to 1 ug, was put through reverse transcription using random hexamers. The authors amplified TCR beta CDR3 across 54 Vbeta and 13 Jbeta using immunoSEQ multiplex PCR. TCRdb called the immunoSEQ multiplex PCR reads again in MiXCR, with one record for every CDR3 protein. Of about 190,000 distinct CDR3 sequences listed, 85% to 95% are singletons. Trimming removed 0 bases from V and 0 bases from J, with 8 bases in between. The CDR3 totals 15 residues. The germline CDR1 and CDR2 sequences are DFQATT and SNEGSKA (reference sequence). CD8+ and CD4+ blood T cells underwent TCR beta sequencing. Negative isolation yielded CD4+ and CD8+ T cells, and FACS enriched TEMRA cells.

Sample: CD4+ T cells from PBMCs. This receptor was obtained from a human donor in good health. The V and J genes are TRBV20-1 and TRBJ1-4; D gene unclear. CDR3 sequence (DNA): TGCAGTGCTAGAGATGGTAGGGCAACTAATGAAAAACTGTTTTTT. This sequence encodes CSARDGRATNEKLFF.